Below, one T cell receptor beta chain is given with its context. From the 5' RACE reads, TCRdb called clonotypes with MiXCR, one entry per CDR3 protein. The repertoire consists of about 39,000 distinct CDR3 sequences, with 10% occurring once and the leading ten covering approximately 15%. The sample originates from a study of CD8 T cells in ankylosing spondylitis. The sequenced sample was blood, either unsorted or a sorted T cell fraction (not recorded which). This TCR was sampled from a male donor with ankylosing spondylitis or in good health (not recorded which).

The CDR3 region has the DNA TGTGCCAGCAGTTTCCCGGACAGGGGGCCAAAGCAGTACTTC. Translation gives CASSFPDRGPKQYF. The genes are TRBV12-3 or TRBV12-4 and TRBJ2-7; 11 positions match TRBD1. J lost 8 bases, V lost 3 bases, and 6 bases had no gene match. CDR3 length: 14 amino acids.